The 28 T cell receptor beta chains listed next were all sequenced from one sample in a study of cytomegalovirus exposure and HLA in healthy donors. The PCR used 60 Vbeta and 13 Jbeta primers. The table came from immunoSEQ multiplex PCR; TCRdb's copy has only in-frame clones and leaves some out. Here the sample spans roughly 150,000 clones, roughly 80% being singletons. Specimen: PBMCs. The receptors shown here come from a male donor in good health and CMV-seronegative.

This clone was seen once. The chain uses TRBV30 and TRBJ2-2; D gene ambiguous. The CDR3 extends over 14 amino acids. Between the trimmed V and J ends, which lost 8 bases and 0 bases, there was a span of 13 bases. Germline CDR1 GTSNPN, CDR2 SVGIG (reference sequence). The CDR3 here is CAQAGATNTGELFF. Here the CDR3 DNA reads TGTGCCCAAGCCGGAGCGACGAACACCGGGGAGCTGTTTTTT. Variable domain in full (rest from reference TRBV30 and TRBJ2-2): SQTIHQWPATLVQPVGSPLSLECTVEGTSNPNLYWYRQAAGRGLQLLFYSVGIGQISSEVPQNLSASRPQDRQFILSSKKLLLSDSGFYLCAQAGATNTGELFFGEGSRLTVL.

The V call is TRBV5-4, the J call TRBJ2-3; TRBD2 aligns across 7 bases. The germline gives CDR1 SGHNT, CDR2 YYREEE (reference sequence). After removal of 0 bases from V and 4 bases from J, the junction contained 8 bases not matched to a gene. The CDR3 contains 16 residues. As DNA, the CDR3 is TGTGCCAGCAGCTTGGCGGTGCGCGGGAGTCCAGATACGCAGTATTTT. Encoded protein: CASSLAVRGSPDTQYF.

The rearrangement joins TRBV7-8 to TRBJ1-2; 7 bases line up with TRBD1. CDR3 length equals 14 residues. CDR1 is SGHVS and CDR2 is FQNEAQ in the germline V gene. J was trimmed by 6 bases and V by 1 base; bases with no gene match: 5. The CDR3 is CASSLGRGWNGYTF. As DNA, the CDR3 is TGTGCCAGCAGCTTAGGCAGGGGGTGGAATGGCTACACCTTC.

This clone was seen more than once but under ten times. The CDR3 DNA reads TGTGCCAGCAGCCCAGCCGGGACTAGCGGGAGGGTCGATACGCAGTATTTT. Residues: CASSPAGTSGRVDTQYF. This rearrangement joins TRBV4-2 to TRBJ2-3; 16 bases fit TRBD2. Germline CDR1 and CDR2: LGHNA and YNFKEQ. The CDR3 loop spans 17 amino acids. The V gene end was trimmed by 4 bases and the J gene end by 6 bases; junction bases not matched to a gene: 7.

This sequence joins TRBV10-3 and TRBJ2-7; 8 bases fit TRBD1. This CDR3 has 14 amino acids. The germline CDR1 and CDR2 sequences are ENHRY and SYGVKD. The trim removed 5 bases at V and 3 bases at J, leaving 6 bases unmatched. DNA of the CDR3: TGTGCCATCAGTTACAACGGACAGGGCTACGAGCAGTACTTC. Translation: CAISYNGQGYEQYF.

The chain links TRBV4-2 to TRBJ1-3, with 7 bases fitting TRBD1. Per the germline V gene, CDR1 is LGHNA and CDR2 is YNFKEQ. Trimming removed 7 bases from V and 3 bases from J; junction bases left unmatched: 6. The CDR3 length is 14 residues. Here the CDR3 DNA reads TGTGCCAGCACAACTGGGACAGTTGGAAACACCATATATTTT. The encoded protein is CASTTGTVGNTIYF.

This clone was counted only a few times. The chain is built from TRBV30 and TRBJ1-2, with TRBD1 as a possible D gene (6 bases). Germline loops: CDR1 GTSNPN, CDR2 SVGIG (reference sequence). CDR3 size: 13 residues. The V end was cut by 0 bases, the J end by 6 bases, with 11 bases between. For the CDR3, the DNA is TGTGCCTGGAGTGTACGGACAGTGCATGGCTACACCTTC. Encoded protein: CAWSVRTVHGYTF.

This chain uses TRBV19 with TRBJ2-1; 9 bases align to TRBD2. This CDR3 region has 17 residues. CDR1 and CDR2 (germline): LNHDA, SQIVND (reference sequence). The V gene end was trimmed by 1 base and the J gene end by 8 bases; junction bases not matched to a gene: 12. Here the CDR3 reads CASSIVGAGGYRDEQFF. Written as DNA, the CDR3 is TGTGCCAGTAGTATAGTAGGAGCGGGAGGTTATAGGGATGAGCAGTTCTTC.

J is TRBJ1-2 and V is TRBV28; 10 nucleotides align to TRBD1. Germline V CDR1 and CDR2: MDHEN, SYDVKM. CDR3 length: 15 amino acids. The trim removed 3 bases at V and 8 bases at J, leaving 9 bases unmatched. CDR3 sequence reads: CASSFPRTGGGGYTF. The CDR3 DNA is TGTGCCAGCAGTTTTCCCCGGACAGGGGGTGGAGGCTACACCTTC.

The gene calls are TRBV19 and TRBJ2-3, with 8 bases fitting TRBD1. This CDR3 has 15 residues. Per the germline V gene, CDR1 is LNHDA and CDR2 is SQIVND (reference sequence). Losses at the gene ends were 5 bases for V and 3 bases for J; bases not matched to a gene: 7. The CDR3 sequence: CASSQTGARTDTQYF. In DNA form, the CDR3 reads TGTGCCAGTAGTCAGACAGGGGCCCGTACAGATACGCAGTATTTT.

V usage is TRBV6-5 and J usage is TRBJ2-1; tentatively, D is TRBD2 (6 bases). The CDR3 spans 15 residues. The germline gives CDR1 MNHEY, CDR2 SVGAGI. The V end lost 5 bases, the J end lost 0 bases, and 11 bases lay between the germline ends. The CDR3 DNA reads TGTGCCAGCAGTCAAGGGACTGCCTCCTACAATGAGCAGTTCTTC. Amino acid sequence: CASSQGTASYNEQFF.

The CDR3 sequence is CASSHPQGREKLFF. In nucleotides, the CDR3 is TGTGCCAGCAGCCACCCTCAGGGAAGGGAAAAACTGTTTTTT. V is TRBV6-6 and J is TRBJ1-4; possible D gene TRBD1, 5 bases. This CDR3 has 14 residues. The V end lost 6 bases, the J end lost 8 bases, and 16 bases lay between the germline ends. The germline V gene has CDR1 MNHNY and CDR2 SVGAGI (reference sequence).

V gene TRBV7-8 combines with J gene TRBJ2-3, with 13 bases lining up with TRBD2. This CDR3 is built from 17 residues. Germline V gene data show CDR1 as SGHVS and CDR2 as FQNEAQ. J lost 3 bases, V lost 1 base, and 4 bases had no gene match. The CDR3 DNA is TGTGCCAGCAGCTTAGGGGGACTAGCGGGATTAACAGATACGCAGTATTTT. Protein product: CASSLGGLAGLTDTQYF.

For this clone: A read error may account for a junction end that differs from germline. This sequence joins TRBV7-9 and TRBJ1-5; TRBD1 aligns across 7 bases. Germline V gene sequence: CDR1 SEHNR, CDR2 FQNEAQ (reference sequence). The CDR3 is 16 residues long. CDR3 protein: CSSSTLGGGQEQPQHF. The DNA of the CDR3 is TGTTCCAGCAGCACCCTCGGGGGAGGACAGGAACAGCCCCAGCATTTT.

This clone was recorded a few times. The chain combines TRBV6-6 with TRBJ2-1; 11 nucleotides match TRBD2. The germline V gene has CDR1 MNHNY and CDR2 SVGAGI (reference sequence). Trimming at V came to 2 bases and at J to 5 bases, leaving 2 bases not matched to a gene. This CDR3 is 15 amino acids long. In DNA, the CDR3 is TGTGCCAGCAGTTACCTAGCGGGAGGCCACAATGAGCAGTTCTTC. Its translation is CASSYLAGGHNEQFF.

This sequence joins TRBV11-2 and TRBJ2-5; D is uncertain. Germline assignment: CDR1 SGHAT and CDR2 FQNNGV. The V and J ends lost 1 base and 2 bases respectively, with 5 bases between them. This CDR3 has 13 residues. CDR3 amino acids: CASSLVIQETQYF. CDR3 nucleotide sequence: TGTGCCAGCAGCTTAGTTATACAAGAGACCCAGTACTTC.

The chain is built from TRBV4-3 and TRBJ2-1; 8 bases are a match to TRBD2. The V gene's germline CDR1 is LGHNA and CDR2 YSLEER. The CDR3 is 16 amino acids. V trimming: 0 bases; J trimming: 13 bases; junction bases outside the gene matches: 14. The CDR3 DNA reads TGCGCCAGCAGCCAAGAGCCGCCCGCGGGAGGCCCAAAACAGTTCTTC. Protein product: CASSQEPPAGGPKQFF.

V and J are TRBV6-6 and TRBJ1-4; D is possibly TRBD1 (6 bases). CDR1 is MNHNY and CDR2 is SVGAGI in the germline V gene (reference sequence). This CDR3 comprises 12 residues. Trimming cost V 6 bases and J 7 bases, with 9 bases left between them. The CDR3 DNA reads TGTGCCAGCAGAAAAGGGGGTGAAAAACTGTTTTTT. Its translation: CASRKGGEKLFF.

This clone was picked up a small number of times. The chain combines TRBV4-2 with TRBJ2-3, with TRBD1 matching 11 bases. The V gene's germline CDR1 is LGHNA and CDR2 YNFKEQ. This CDR3 region has 15 residues. V trimming: 1 base; J trimming: 4 bases; junction bases outside the gene matches: 1. CDR3 DNA: TGTGCCAGCAGCCAAGGGACAGGGGGCCCAGATACGCAGTATTTT. It codes for CASSQGTGGPDTQYF.

The genes are TRBV7-6 and TRBJ1-1, with TRBD1 as a possible D gene (6 bases). The germline V gene has CDR1 SGHVS and CDR2 FNYEAQ. The CDR3 is 14 residues long. V was trimmed by 6 bases and J by 5 bases, leaving 16 bases between them. The CDR3 region has the DNA TGTGCCAGCAGACTCGGGGGGGCAGGAACTGAAGCTTTCTTT. This sequence encodes CASRLGGAGTEAFF.

The chain recombines TRBV9 with TRBJ2-7; 12 nucleotides match TRBD1. V lost 0 bases, J lost 6 bases, and 4 bases stayed unmatched. The CDR3 is 15 residues long. Germline-derived CDR1 and CDR2 are SGDLS and YYNGEE. As DNA, the CDR3 is TGTGCCAGCAGCGTAGCGGGACAGGGGGCTGGCGAGCAGTACTTC. Translated: CASSVAGQGAGEQYF.

This chain links TRBV5-4 with TRBJ1-3, with D unresolved. Germline CDR1 SGHNT, CDR2 YYREEE (reference sequence). Trimming stripped 0 bases from V and 0 bases from J, with 7 bases between. The CDR3 spans 15 residues. The CDR3 sequence: CASSLDTSSGNTIYF. The CDR3 nucleotides read TGTGCCAGCAGCTTGGACACCTCCTCTGGAAACACCATATATTTT. The full variable domain, completed using reference TRBV5-4 and TRBJ1-3, is ETGVTQSPTHLIKTRGQQVTLRCSSQSGHNTVSWYQQALGQGPQFIFQYYREEENGRGNFPPRFSGLQFPNYSSELNVNALELDDSALYLCASSLDTSSGNTIYFGEGSWLTVV.

The chain uses TRBV7-6 and TRBJ1-2, with 9 positions matching TRBD1. Germline V gene sequence: CDR1 SGHVS, CDR2 FNYEAQ. The CDR3 extends over 14 amino acids. V was pared by 5 bases and J by 1 base, with 2 bases of the junction left unmatched. The CDR3: CASSPGQGNYGYTF. The DNA of the CDR3 is TGTGCCAGCAGCCCGGGACAGGGTAACTATGGCTACACCTTC.

The chain carries TRBV6-1 and TRBJ2-7; TRBD2 is a possible D gene (5 bases). CDR3 length equals 16 residues. Trimming took 0 bases from V and 2 from J, leaving 14 bases between them. The germline V gene has CDR1 MNHNS and CDR2 SASEGT. The CDR3 sequence: CASSEAVSGATYEQYF. In nucleotides, the CDR3 is TGTGCCAGCAGTGAAGCGGTCAGCGGTGCAACCTACGAGCAGTACTTC.

The gene calls are TRBV4-2 and TRBJ1-2; possible D gene TRBD1, 5 bases. This CDR3 spans 14 amino acids. V was shortened by 1 base and J by 4 bases, with 10 bases between the two germline ends. Germline V gene data show CDR1 as LGHNA and CDR2 as YNFKEQ. CDR3 in amino acids: CASSQVDGGYGYTF. CDR3 nucleotides: TGTGCCAGCAGCCAAGTCGACGGGGGCTATGGCTACACCTTC.

V gene TRBV7-2 combines with J gene TRBJ2-7; a weak D match, TRBD2 (6 bases). Trimming took 6 bases from V and 5 from J, leaving 14 bases between them. Germline lookup yields CDR1 SGHTA and CDR2 FQGNSA. The CDR3 covers 13 residues. The DNA for the CDR3 is TGTGCCAGCAGTCACCGGGAGCCGAACGAGCAGTACTTC. Its protein product is CASSHREPNEQYF.

V usage is TRBV7-2 and J usage is TRBJ2-4; 8 bases align to TRBD1. The CDR3 runs 16 residues. The V segment lost 0 bases and the J segment 0 bases; nucleotides outside the gene matches: 1. The V gene's germline CDR1 is SGHTA and CDR2 FQGNSA. CDR3 region: CASSLAGTGAKNIQYF. CDR3 nucleotide sequence: TGTGCCAGCAGCTTAGCAGGGACAGGAGCCAAAAACATTCAGTACTTC.

The DNA for the CDR3 is TGTGCCAGCAGCGTAGAGACAGGGCGGACCGGGGAGCTGTTTTTT. It yields the protein CASSVETGRTGELFF. V is TRBV9 and J is TRBJ2-2, with 7 bases lining up with TRBD1. CDR1 SGDLS and CDR2 YYNGEE come from the germline V gene. V gave up 0 bases and J gave up 5 bases; unmatched junction bases: 4. The CDR3 extends over 15 amino acids.